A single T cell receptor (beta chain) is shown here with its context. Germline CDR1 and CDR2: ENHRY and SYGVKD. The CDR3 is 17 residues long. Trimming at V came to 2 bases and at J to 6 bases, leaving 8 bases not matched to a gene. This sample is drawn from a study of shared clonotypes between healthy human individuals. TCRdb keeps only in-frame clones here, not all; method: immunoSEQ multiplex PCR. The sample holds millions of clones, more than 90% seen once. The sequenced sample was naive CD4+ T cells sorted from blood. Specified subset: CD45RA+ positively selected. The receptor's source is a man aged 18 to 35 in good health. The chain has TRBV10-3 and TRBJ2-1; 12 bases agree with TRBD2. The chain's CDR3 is CAISEATSGRKSNEQFF. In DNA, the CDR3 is TGTGCCATCAGTGAGGCGACTAGCGGGAGAAAGAGCAATGAGCAGTTCTTC.